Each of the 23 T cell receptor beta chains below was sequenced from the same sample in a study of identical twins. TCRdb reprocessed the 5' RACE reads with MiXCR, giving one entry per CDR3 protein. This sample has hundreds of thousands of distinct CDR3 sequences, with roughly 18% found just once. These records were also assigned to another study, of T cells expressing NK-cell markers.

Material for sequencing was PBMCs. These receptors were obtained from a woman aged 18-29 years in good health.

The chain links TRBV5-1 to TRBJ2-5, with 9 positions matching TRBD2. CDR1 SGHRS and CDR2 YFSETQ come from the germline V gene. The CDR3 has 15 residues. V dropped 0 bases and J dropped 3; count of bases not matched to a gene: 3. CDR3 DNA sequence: TGCGCCAGCAGCTTGGTGGTAGCGGGAGAAGAGACCCAGTACTTC. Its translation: CASSLVVAGEETQYF.

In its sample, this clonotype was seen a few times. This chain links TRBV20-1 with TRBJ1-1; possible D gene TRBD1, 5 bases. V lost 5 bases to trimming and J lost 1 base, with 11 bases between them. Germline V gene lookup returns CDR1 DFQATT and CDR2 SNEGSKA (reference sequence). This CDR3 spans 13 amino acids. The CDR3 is CSAFGRGNTEAFF. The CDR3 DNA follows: TGCAGTGCTTTCGGAAGGGGGAACACTGAAGCTTTCTTT.

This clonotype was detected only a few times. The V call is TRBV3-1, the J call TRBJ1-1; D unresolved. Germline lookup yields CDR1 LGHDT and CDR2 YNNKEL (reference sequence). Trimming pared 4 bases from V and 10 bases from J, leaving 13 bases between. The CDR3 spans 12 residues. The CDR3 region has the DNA TGTGCCAGCAGCCGCGCAGGCGATCGAGCTTTCTTT. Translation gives CASSRAGDRAFF.

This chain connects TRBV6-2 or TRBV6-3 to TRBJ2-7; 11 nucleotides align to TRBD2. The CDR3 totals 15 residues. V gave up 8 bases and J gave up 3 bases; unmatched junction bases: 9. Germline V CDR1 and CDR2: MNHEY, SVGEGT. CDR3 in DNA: TGTGCCAGCGCTAGCGGGAGGACTCTGTACTACGAGCAGTACTTC. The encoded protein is CASASGRTLYYEQYF.

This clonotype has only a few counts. The CDR3 reads CASLPWGQNTGELFF. In DNA form, the CDR3 reads TGTGCTAGCTTGCCTTGGGGACAGAACACCGGGGAGCTGTTTTTT. V and J are TRBV7-7 and TRBJ2-2; possibly TRBD1 for D (6 bases). Looked up from germline, CDR1 is SSHAT and CDR2 is FNYEAQ (reference sequence). The CDR3 covers 15 residues.

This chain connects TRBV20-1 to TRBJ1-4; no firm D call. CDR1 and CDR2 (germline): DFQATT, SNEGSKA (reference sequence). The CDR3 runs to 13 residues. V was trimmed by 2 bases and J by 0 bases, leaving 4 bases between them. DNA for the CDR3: TGCAGTGCTAGAAGGCCAACTAATGAAAAACTGTTTTTT. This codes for CSARRPTNEKLFF.

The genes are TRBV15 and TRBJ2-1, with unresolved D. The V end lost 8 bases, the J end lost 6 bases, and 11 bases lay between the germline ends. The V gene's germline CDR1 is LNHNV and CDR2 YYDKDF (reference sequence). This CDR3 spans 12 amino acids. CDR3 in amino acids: CATWSNSNEQFF. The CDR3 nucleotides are TGTGCCACCTGGAGTAATTCCAATGAGCAGTTCTTC. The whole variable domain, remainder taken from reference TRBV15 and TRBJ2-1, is DAMVIQNPRYQVTQFGKPVTLSCSQTLNHNVMYWYQQKSSQAPKLLFHYYDKDFNNEADTPDNFQSRRPNTSFCFLDIRSPGLGDTAMYLCATWSNSNEQFFGPGTRLTVL.

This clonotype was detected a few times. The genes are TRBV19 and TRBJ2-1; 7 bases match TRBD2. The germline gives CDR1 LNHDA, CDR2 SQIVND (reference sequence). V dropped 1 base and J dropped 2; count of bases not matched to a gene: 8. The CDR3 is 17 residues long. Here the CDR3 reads CASSIGRVGLAYNEQFF. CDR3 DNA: TGTGCCAGTAGTATAGGACGGGTCGGACTAGCCTACAATGAGCAGTTCTTC.

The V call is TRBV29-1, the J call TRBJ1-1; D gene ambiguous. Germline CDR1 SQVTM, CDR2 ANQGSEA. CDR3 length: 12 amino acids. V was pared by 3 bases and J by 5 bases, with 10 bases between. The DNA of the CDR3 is TGCAGCGTTGAGCTTGGGGTTACTGAAGCTTTCTTT. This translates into CSVELGVTEAFF.

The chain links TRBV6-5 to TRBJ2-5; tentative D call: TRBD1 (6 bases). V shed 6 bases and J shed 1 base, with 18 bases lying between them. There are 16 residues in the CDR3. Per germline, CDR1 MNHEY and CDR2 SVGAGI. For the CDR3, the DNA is TGTGCCAGCAGATACAGGGAATGGAGTGCCCAAGAGACCCAGTACTTC. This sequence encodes CASRYREWSAQETQYF.

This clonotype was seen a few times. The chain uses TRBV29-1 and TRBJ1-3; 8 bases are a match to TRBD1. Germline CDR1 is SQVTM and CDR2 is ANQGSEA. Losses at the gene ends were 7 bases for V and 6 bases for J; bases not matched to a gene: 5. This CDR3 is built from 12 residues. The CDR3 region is CSARDRLNTIYF. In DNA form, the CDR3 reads TGCAGCGCCCGGGACAGGCTAAACACCATATATTTT.

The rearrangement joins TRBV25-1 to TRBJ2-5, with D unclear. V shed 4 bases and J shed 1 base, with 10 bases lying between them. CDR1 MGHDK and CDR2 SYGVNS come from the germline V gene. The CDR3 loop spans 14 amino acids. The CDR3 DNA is TGTGCCAGCAGTGTATTAGTACTCCAAGAGACCCAGTACTTC. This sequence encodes CASSVLVLQETQYF.

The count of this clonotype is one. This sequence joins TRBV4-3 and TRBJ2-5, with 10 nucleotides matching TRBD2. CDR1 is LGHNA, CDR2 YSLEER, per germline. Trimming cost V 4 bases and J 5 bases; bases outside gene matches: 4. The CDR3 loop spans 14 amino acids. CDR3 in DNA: TGCGCCAGCAGCCCGCTGGGACTAGCGGAGACCCAGTACTTC. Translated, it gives CASSPLGLAETQYF.

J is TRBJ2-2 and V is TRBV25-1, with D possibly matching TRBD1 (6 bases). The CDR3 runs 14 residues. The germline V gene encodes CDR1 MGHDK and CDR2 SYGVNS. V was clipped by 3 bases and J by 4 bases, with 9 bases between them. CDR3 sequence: CASSDHRVTGELFF. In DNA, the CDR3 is TGTGCCAGCAGTGACCACAGGGTCACCGGGGAGCTGTTTTTT.

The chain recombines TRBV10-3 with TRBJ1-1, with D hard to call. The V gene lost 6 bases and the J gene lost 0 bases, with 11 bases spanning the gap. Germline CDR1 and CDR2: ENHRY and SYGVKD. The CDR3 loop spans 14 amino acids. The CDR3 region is CAIRDPHLNTEAFF. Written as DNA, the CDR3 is TGTGCCATCAGGGATCCGCATCTGAACACTGAAGCTTTCTTT.

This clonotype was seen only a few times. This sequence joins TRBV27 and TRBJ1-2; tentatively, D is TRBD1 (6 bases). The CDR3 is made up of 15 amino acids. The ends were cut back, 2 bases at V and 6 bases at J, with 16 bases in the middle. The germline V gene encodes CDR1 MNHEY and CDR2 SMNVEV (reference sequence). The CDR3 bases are TGTGCCAGCAGTTTAAACAACAGGGTGTGGGATGGCTACACCTTC. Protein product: CASSLNNRVWDGYTF.

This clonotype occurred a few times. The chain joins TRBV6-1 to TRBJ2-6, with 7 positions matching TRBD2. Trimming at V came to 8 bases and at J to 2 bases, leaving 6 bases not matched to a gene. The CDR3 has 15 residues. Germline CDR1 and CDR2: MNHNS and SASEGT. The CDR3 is CASGGRVTGANVLTF. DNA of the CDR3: TGTGCCAGCGGGGGGAGGGTTACTGGGGCCAACGTCCTGACTTTC.

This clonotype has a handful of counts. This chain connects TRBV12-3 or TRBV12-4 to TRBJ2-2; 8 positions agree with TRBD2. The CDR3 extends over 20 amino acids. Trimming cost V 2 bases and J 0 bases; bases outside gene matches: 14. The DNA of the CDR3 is TGTGCCAGCAGTTTACCTCCGAGCCCTCTAGCGGGTACGAACACCGGGGAGCTGTTTTTT. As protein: CASSLPPSPLAGTNTGELFF.

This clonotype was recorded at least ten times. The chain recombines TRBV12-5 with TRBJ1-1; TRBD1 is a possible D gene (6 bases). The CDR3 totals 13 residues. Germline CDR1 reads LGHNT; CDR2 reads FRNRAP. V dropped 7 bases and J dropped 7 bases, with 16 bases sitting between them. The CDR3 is CASDNPGAVEAFF. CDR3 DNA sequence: TGTGCTAGTGACAACCCAGGGGCTGTTGAAGCTTTCTTT.

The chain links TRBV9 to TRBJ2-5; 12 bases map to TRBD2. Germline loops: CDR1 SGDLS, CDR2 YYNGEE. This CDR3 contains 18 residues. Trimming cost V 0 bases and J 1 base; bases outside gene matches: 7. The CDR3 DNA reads TGTGCCAGCAGCGTAGCTAGCGGGGGGGACCGGGTCCAAGAGACCCAGTACTTC. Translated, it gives CASSVASGGDRVQETQYF.

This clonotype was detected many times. For the CDR3, the DNA is TGTGCCAGCAGCCTAGGGTACAGCACTGAAGCTTTCTTT. Translating it yields CASSLGYSTEAFF. The rearrangement links TRBV7-9 to TRBJ1-1; no clear D. The CDR3 extends over 13 amino acids. The germline CDR1 and CDR2 sequences are SEHNR and FQNEAQ (reference sequence). The V and J ends lost 5 bases and 4 bases respectively, with 11 bases between them. The whole variable domain, filled in from reference TRBV7-9 and TRBJ1-1, reads DTGVSQNPRHKITKRGQNVTFRCDPISEHNRLYWYRQTLGQGPEFLTYFQNEAQLEKSRLLSDRFSAERPKGSFSTLEIQRTEQGDSAMYLCASSLGYSTEAFFGQGTRLTVV.

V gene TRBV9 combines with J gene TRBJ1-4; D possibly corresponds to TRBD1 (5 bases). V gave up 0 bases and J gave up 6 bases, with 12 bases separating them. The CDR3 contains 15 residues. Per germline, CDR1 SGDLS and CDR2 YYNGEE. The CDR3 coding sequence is TGTGCCAGCAGCGTAGGGAGGGGACGGGATGAAAAACTGTTTTTT. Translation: CASSVGRGRDEKLFF.

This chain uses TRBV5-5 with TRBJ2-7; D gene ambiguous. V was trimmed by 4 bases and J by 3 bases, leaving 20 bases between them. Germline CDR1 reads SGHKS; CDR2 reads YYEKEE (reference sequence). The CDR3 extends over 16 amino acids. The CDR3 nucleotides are TGTGCCAGCAGCCTAAACGCCGGTATTTTTCTCTACGAGCAGTACTTC. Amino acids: CASSLNAGIFLYEQYF.